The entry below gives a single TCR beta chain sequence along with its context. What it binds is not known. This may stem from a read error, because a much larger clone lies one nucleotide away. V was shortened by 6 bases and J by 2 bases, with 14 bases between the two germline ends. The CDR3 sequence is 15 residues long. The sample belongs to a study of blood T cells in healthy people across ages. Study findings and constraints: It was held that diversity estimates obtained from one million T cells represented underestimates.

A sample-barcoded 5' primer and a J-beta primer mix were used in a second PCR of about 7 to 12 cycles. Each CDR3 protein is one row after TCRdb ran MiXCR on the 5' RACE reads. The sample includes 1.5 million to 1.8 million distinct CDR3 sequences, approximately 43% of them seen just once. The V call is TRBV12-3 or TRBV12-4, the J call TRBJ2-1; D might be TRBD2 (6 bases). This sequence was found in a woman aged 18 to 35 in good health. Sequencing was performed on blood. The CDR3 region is CASSVAVGPYNEQFF. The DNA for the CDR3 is TGTGCCAGCAGCGTAGCGGTGGGGCCCTACAATGAGCAGTTCTTC.